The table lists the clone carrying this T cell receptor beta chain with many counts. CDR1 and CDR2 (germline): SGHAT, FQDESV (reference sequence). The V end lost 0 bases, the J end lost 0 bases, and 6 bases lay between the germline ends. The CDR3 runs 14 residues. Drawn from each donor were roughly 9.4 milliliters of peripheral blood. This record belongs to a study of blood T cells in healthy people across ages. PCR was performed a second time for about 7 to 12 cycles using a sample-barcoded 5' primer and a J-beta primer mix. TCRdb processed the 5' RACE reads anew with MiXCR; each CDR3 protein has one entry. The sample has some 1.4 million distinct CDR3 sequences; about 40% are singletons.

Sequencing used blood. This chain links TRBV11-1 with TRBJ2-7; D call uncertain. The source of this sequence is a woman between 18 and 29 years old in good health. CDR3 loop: CASSLAGISYEQYF. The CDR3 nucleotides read TGTGCCAGCAGCTTAGCAGGGATCTCCTACGAGCAGTACTTC.